The 8 T cell receptor beta chains presented below share a single source sample, sequenced in a study of PD-1 and CTLA-4 blockade in melanoma. Here immunoSEQ multiplex PCR was the method, and the copy in TCRdb shows in-frame clones only, minus some. The data show about 32,000 clones, with approximately 90% seen just once and approximately 6.4% held by the top ten. This sample comprised CD8+ T cells from peripheral blood, obtained from a patient given anti-PD-1 treatment. These receptors were obtained from a human donor with melanoma.

V is TRBV6-5 and J is TRBJ2-2, with D unclear. Germline-derived CDR1 and CDR2 are MNHEY and SVGAGI. The CDR3 runs 13 residues. Trimming removed 2 bases from V and 6 bases from J, with 7 bases in between. DNA for the CDR3: TGTGCCAGCAGTTACGCCGATTCCGGGGAGCTGTTTTTT. Its protein product is CASSYADSGELFF.

The chain is built from TRBV6-5 and TRBJ1-2; weak D call: TRBD1 (5 bases). The germline V and J ends were trimmed by 6 bases and 4 bases, with 15 bases remaining between them. There are 14 residues in the CDR3. The germline gives CDR1 MNHEY, CDR2 SVGAGI. The CDR3 region is CASSSPGGFYGYTF. The CDR3 nucleotides read TGTGCCAGCAGCAGCCCTGGGGGTTTCTATGGCTACACCTTC.

The V and J genes are TRBV13 and TRBJ2-1; the match to TRBD2 covers 12 bases. In germline, CDR1 is PRHDT, CDR2 FYEKMQ (reference sequence). J was trimmed by 8 bases and V by 5 bases; bases with no gene match: 7. This CDR3 is built from 15 residues. The CDR3 DNA reads TGTGCCAGCAGCCCTCTAGCGGGGGGGCCAGATGAGCAGTTCTTC. It encodes CASSPLAGGPDEQFF.

J is TRBJ1-1 and V is TRBV6-5; the match to TRBD1 covers 9 bases. With 9 bases clipped from V and 1 base from J, the junction kept 9 bases outside the gene matches. The CDR3 is 15 amino acids. The germline gives CDR1 MNHEY, CDR2 SVGAGI. CDR3 in amino acids: CASRQGGWKNTEAFF. In DNA form, the CDR3 reads TGTGCCAGTCGACAGGGGGGATGGAAGAACACTGAAGCTTTCTTT.

The chain joins TRBV7-9 to TRBJ1-1, with 11 bases aligning to TRBD1. Per germline, CDR1 SEHNR and CDR2 FQNEAQ (reference sequence). V was clipped by 3 bases and J by 5 bases; unmatched bases: 5. The CDR3 contains 15 residues. The CDR3 region has the DNA TGTGCCAGCAGCTTCAGCGGGACAGGGGGGACTGAAGCTTTCTTT. This encodes CASSFSGTGGTEAFF.

This chain connects TRBV4-1 to TRBJ2-7, with TRBD2 matching 8 bases. V lost 1 base to trimming and J lost 5 bases; unmatched junction nucleotides: 10. CDR1 MGHRA and CDR2 YSYEKL come from the germline V gene. This CDR3 comprises 16 residues. The CDR3: CASSQVTSGLVNEQYF. The CDR3 DNA reads TGCGCCAGCAGCCAAGTTACTAGCGGCCTGGTCAACGAGCAGTACTTC.

This chain connects TRBV2 to TRBJ1-1; D unclear. CDR3 length equals 10 residues. V gave up 8 bases and J gave up 10 bases, with 11 bases separating them. The germline V gene has CDR1 SNHLY and CDR2 FYNNEI. Here the CDR3 reads CASEGMGAFF. The DNA of the CDR3 is TGTGCCAGCGAGGGTATGGGAGCTTTCTTT.

This sequence joins TRBV5-1 and TRBJ1-1, with a tentative D call TRBD1 (6 bases). This CDR3 has 16 residues. The germline CDR1 and CDR2 sequences are SGHRS and YFSETQ. Trimming left V 4 bases short and J 0 bases short, with 16 bases between. The CDR3 protein is CASSDGQGTVNTEAFF. The DNA of the CDR3 is TGCGCCAGCAGCGACGGCCAGGGGACGGTGAACACTGAAGCTTTCTTT.